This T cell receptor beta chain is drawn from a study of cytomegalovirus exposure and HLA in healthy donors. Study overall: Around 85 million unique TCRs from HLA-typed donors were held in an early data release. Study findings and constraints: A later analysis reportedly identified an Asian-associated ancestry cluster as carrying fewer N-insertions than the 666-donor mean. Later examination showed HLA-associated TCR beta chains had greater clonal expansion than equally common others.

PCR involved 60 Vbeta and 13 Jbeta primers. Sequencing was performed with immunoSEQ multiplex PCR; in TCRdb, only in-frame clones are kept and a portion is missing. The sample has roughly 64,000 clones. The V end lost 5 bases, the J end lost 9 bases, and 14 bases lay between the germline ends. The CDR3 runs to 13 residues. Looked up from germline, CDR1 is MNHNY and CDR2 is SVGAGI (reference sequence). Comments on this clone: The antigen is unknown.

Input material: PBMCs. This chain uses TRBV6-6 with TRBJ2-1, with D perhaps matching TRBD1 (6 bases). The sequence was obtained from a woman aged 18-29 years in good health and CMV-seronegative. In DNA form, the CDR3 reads TGTGCCAGCAGTGAGAACCAGGGGAGTGAGCAGTTCTTC. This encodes CASSENQGSEQFF.